This record concerns one T cell receptor (beta chain) sequence. The V gene's germline CDR1 is MGHRA and CDR2 YSYEKL. The CDR3 sequence is 16 residues long. The V end lost 4 bases, the J end lost 5 bases, and 20 bases lay between the germline ends. This specimen belongs to a study of shared clonotypes between healthy human individuals. It was at deep level that the assay was run. Genomic DNA from each subset was divided evenly over several immunoSEQ plates. Clones were read by immunoSEQ multiplex PCR, and TCRdb kept only the in-frame ones, dropping some. This sample yields hundreds of thousands of clones, of which approximately 80% are seen a single time; more than 10% belongs to the top ten.

The sequenced material came from PBMCs. This clonotype originated in a woman in her forties in good health. Some clones in this sample may be carry-over from other donors' samples. V gene TRBV4-1 combines with J gene TRBJ2-5; a possible D gene is TRBD1 (7 bases). The CDR3 DNA follows: TGCGCCAGCAGCCTCCAGGGACAGCGGGCAGGGGAGACCCAGTACTTC. This sequence encodes CASSLQGQRAGETQYF.